This TCR beta chain originates from a study of Graves' ophthalmopathy and Graves' hyperthyroidism. Study findings and constraints: Between ophthalmopathy and stable hyperthyroidism, a 13-signature model drew a separation with about 85% sensitivity and 81.08% specificity.

CDR1 is SGHRS and CDR2 is YFSETQ in the germline V gene. The CDR3 is made up of 15 amino acids. Trimming stripped 0 bases from V and 4 bases from J, with 10 bases between. In regard to this clonotype: Antigen unknown.

For repertoire sequencing, the TCR beta CDR3 regions were amplified from RNA transcripts. Second-round multiplex PCR came after a first-round RT-PCR that employed HTBI primers. TCRdb independently ran MiXCR on the multiplex PCR reads; one entry per CDR3 protein. In the table there are hundreds of thousands of distinct CDR3 sequences, more than 20% of which are singletons. Stable hyperthyroidism referred to disease that showed no ophthalmopathy within 18 months of follow-up. Symptoms, serum thyroxine and TRAb, thyroid ultrasound, and orbital computed tomography formed the diagnostic basis. What supplied the PBMCs was approximately 10 ml of fresh peripheral blood.

The gene calls are TRBV5-1 and TRBJ2-2; D might be TRBD1 (6 bases). The receptor comes from a woman aged 18-30 years with stable Graves' hyperthyroidism. Sequenced sample: peripheral blood. CDR3 residues: CASSLEVQGTGELFF. As DNA, the CDR3 is TGCGCCAGCAGCTTGGAGGTACAGGGCACCGGGGAGCTGTTTTTT.